This T cell receptor beta chain is drawn from a study of T cells in localized non-small cell lung cancer (TCRdb year 2020). A note on the overall study: The study analyzed T cell repertoires of hundreds of early-stage NSCLC patients, comparing tumors and uninvolved tumor-adjacent lungs. Of the NSCLC patients, approximately 130 were male and 107 were female, and the mean age was roughly 61 years. The cohort was made up of hundreds of treatment-naive NSCLC patients whose localized lung tumors had been resected. The full study reports these points: Of the top 100 tumor clones, a median of 57 were detected in paired uninvolved adjacent lung; 28 were also among that lung's top 100. The highest T cell clonality was observed in uninvolved tumor-adjacent lung, where clonality exceeded that of tumor, suggesting that antigenic responses were more focused in uninvolved tumor-adjacent lung. Longer overall survival was associated with higher blood T cell density, whereas shorter survival was associated with higher adjacent-lung clonality. Because multi-region tumor sequencing was not performed, intratumor heterogeneity could not be ruled out. Because the study design was exploratory, TCR variables were selected using unadjusted p-values without false-discovery rate correction.

In this sample, this clone turned up a few times. The antigen it recognizes is unknown. No base quality values were provided; no much bigger clone lies one nucleotide off. The immunoSEQ Assay was used to sequence TCR beta CDR3 regions from DNA. The paper's processing steps were these. To compute T cell density, TCR beta template counts were normalized to usable DNA, which was estimated by amplifying housekeeping genes. Richness was estimated using the preseqR package, with extrapolation to 400,000 templates for PBMC samples and to 120,000 templates for tissue samples. Clonality was calculated as one minus Pielou's evenness. Differential abundance testing on productive amino-acid clonotypes, with a minimum total count of 5 and an alpha of 0.1, was used to identify tissue-enriched TCRs. The Jaccard Index and the Morisita Overlap Index were used to quantify repertoire overlap between compartments. GLIPH grouped TCR beta CDR3s together with public tetramer-defined viral CDR3s, and a viral motif had to include at least three viral sequences and show V-gene enrichment. TCRdb stores this immuneACCESS table with in-frame sequences only. Part of the clones is absent; in the studies checked, under half of the shortfall reflects unresolved V genes, and no reason is known for the rest. The DNA was the basis for D and trimming; V, J and clone size are from that table. This sample gives approximately 100,000 clones in total; approximately 90% of them show up just once. The top ten constitute over 4% of the sample.

At diagnosis, tumor, uninvolved tumor-adjacent lung and peripheral blood were collected and then preserved as a mix of FFPE and fresh-frozen material. For TCR repertoire profiling, the blood samples were analyzed as peripheral blood mononuclear cells. From the cysteine through the phenylalanine, the CDR3 covers 19 amino acids. The DNA shown is the 57-base CDR3, in frame from base 1. The germline V gene specifies SGHVS as CDR1 and FQNEAQ as CDR2. Germline trimming: 0 bases from V, 4 bases from J; junction bases outside gene matches: 11. The TCR sequence derives from a woman aged 40-70 years with stage II squamous cell lung carcinoma. The sample was PBMCs, taken before any cancer treatment. The sequence joins TRBV7-8 to TRBJ2-5; TRBD2 matches 13 bases in the middle. The CDR3 protein sequence reads: CASSLARLAGGRRGETQYF. The DNA sequence reads TGTGCCAGCAGCTTAGCCCGACTAGCGGGGGGAAGACGGGGAGAGACCCAGTACTTC. The variable domain in full, with residues beyond the CDR3 obtained from the reference TRBV7-8 and TRBJ2-5 genes, is GAGVSQSPRYKVAKRGQDVALRCDPISGHVSLFWYQQALGQGPEFLTYFQNEAQLDKSGLPSDRFFAERPEGSVSTLKIQRTQQEDSAVYLCASSLARLAGGRRGETQYFGPGTRLLVL.